Sequencing of this T cell receptor (beta chain) was carried out in a study of T-cell reconstitution after alpha-beta-depleted transplantation in children. Findings of the study overall: As was reported, about two months after transplant, alpha-beta T cells came from several hundred expanded graft clones. There were some patients whose high TCRbeta diversity at day 60 came from surviving recipient T cells and thymic progenitors.

Of note for this clonotype: The target antigen is unknown.

The V end was cut by 4 bases, the J end by 2 bases, with 12 bases between. The CDR3 runs to 15 residues. CDR1 and CDR2 from the germline V gene are MNHEY and SVGEGT. As it was prepared, the TCRbeta library received unique molecular identifiers. Each CDR3 protein gets one entry after TCRdb re-called the PCR reads with MiXCR. The data hold more than 200,000 distinct CDR3 sequences, with about 8.2% observed a single time. The sequencing used PBMCs, mostly from graft donor cells, collected 360 days after TCRalphabeta/CD19-depleted stem cell transplant. This TCR was sampled from a male patient aged 2 to 9 who had a stem cell transplant for acute myeloid leukemia, so the T cells may come from the graft donor. The V call is TRBV6-2 or TRBV6-3, the J call TRBJ1-3; D is unresolved. CDR3 DNA sequence: TGTGCCAGCAGTTTAACGAGGACGACTGGAAACACCATATATTTT. Protein sequence: CASSLTRTTGNTIYF.